The 30 T cell receptor beta chains presented below share a single source sample, sequenced in a study of CD8+ T cells in alopecia areata. Specified treatment: oral pan-JAK inhibitor, 5-10 mg twice daily. After isolation, RNA underwent reverse transcription to generate cDNA as the sequencing template. Method: immunoSEQ multiplex PCR; TCRdb's copy keeps in-frame clones and lacks some. The sample has 90,000 to 150,000 clones; 50% to 55% are singletons. The source material was CD4+ T cells sorted from blood, sampled at week 4, from a patient treated with tofacitinib. The receptor set was obtained from a human donor with alopecia areata.

This chain joins TRBV5-1 and TRBJ2-3; D unresolved. V was cut by 1 base and J by 0 bases, with 6 bases left in between. Germline assignment: CDR1 SGHRS and CDR2 YFSETQ. The CDR3 loop spans 14 amino acids. CDR3 nucleotides: TGCGCCAGCAGCTTGAAAGATAGCACAGATACGCAGTATTTT. It codes for CASSLKDSTDTQYF.

The rearrangement links TRBV6-5 to TRBJ2-7; no clear D. Per germline, CDR1 MNHEY and CDR2 SVGAGI. The V gene lost 4 bases and the J gene lost 2 bases, with 3 bases spanning the gap. This CDR3 contains 11 residues. This CDR3 reads CASSSPYEQYF. The CDR3 bases are TGTGCCAGCAGTTCCCCCTACGAGCAGTACTTC.

This clone was observed a few times. The CDR3: CASSLGTEDYSNQPQHF. The CDR3 DNA follows: TGCGCCAGCAGCCTAGGGACGGAAGACTATAGCAATCAGCCCCAGCATTTT. The gene calls are TRBV5-1 and TRBJ1-5; D may be TRBD1 (5 bases). CDR3 size: 17 residues. Trimming shortened V by 4 bases and J by 0 bases, and 17 bases separated the two germline ends. Germline CDR1 and CDR2: SGHRS and YFSETQ.

The rearrangement links TRBV7-2 to TRBJ2-2; TRBD2 matches 11 bases. V lost 4 bases, J lost 4 bases, and 2 bases stayed unmatched. The CDR3 totals 15 residues. Germline CDR1 reads SGHTA; CDR2 reads FQGNSA. CDR3 nucleotide sequence: TGTGCCAGCAGCTCTCTAGCGGGAGGCACCGGGGAGCTGTTTTTT. It translates to CASSSLAGGTGELFF.

The gene calls are TRBV2 and TRBJ2-1; TRBD2 aligns across 13 bases. With V trimmed by 6 bases and J by 0 bases, 14 bases remained unmatched. In germline, CDR1 is SNHLY, CDR2 FYNNEI. CDR3 length equals 20 residues. CDR3 coding DNA: TGTGCCAGCAGGCCCCGGACTAGCGGGAGATCGGGGAGCTCCTACAATGAGCAGTTCTTC. It specifies CASRPRTSGRSGSSYNEQFF.

This rearrangement joins TRBV6-1 to TRBJ2-7; 8 bases match TRBD1. CDR3 length: 15 amino acids. Looked up from germline, CDR1 is MNHNS and CDR2 is SASEGT. With 6 bases clipped from V and 0 bases from J, the junction kept 7 bases outside the gene matches. The CDR3 region is CASRRQGRLSYEQYF. The CDR3 DNA reads as TGTGCCAGCAGGAGACAGGGGCGACTCTCCTACGAGCAGTACTTC.

This chain joins TRBV4-1 and TRBJ2-7, with D possibly being TRBD2 (6 bases). The CDR3 runs to 17 residues. Trimming left V 1 base short and J 0 bases short, with 16 bases between. Germline V gene sequence: CDR1 MGHRA, CDR2 YSYEKL. The DNA for the CDR3 is TGCGCCAGCAGCCAAGGTCGCGGCGGGAAGAGCTCCTACGAGCAGTACTTC. Encoded protein: CASSQGRGGKSSYEQYF.

The table lists this clone with a few counts. This rearrangement joins TRBV5-1 to TRBJ2-3; TRBD2 aligns across 7 bases. CDR3 size: 14 residues. The trim removed 4 bases at V and 2 bases at J, leaving 4 bases unmatched. Germline V gene data show CDR1 as SGHRS and CDR2 as YFSETQ. The CDR3 spells CASSPTSNTDTQYF. In DNA, the CDR3 is TGCGCCAGCAGCCCGACTAGCAACACAGATACGCAGTATTTT.

The chain is built from TRBV29-1 and TRBJ2-7; the D gene is possibly TRBD2 (5 bases). The CDR3 extends over 14 amino acids. Per the germline V gene, CDR1 is SQVTM and CDR2 is ANQGSEA. V lost 4 bases, J lost 6 bases, and 19 bases lay in between. CDR3 sequence (DNA): TGCAGCGTTGTGTGGTGGGGAGCCAGGTCCGAGCAGTACTTC. It codes for CSVVWWGARSEQYF.

The genes are TRBV30 and TRBJ2-1; TRBD2 aligns across 10 bases. The CDR3 length is 13 residues. From germline, CDR1 is GTSNPN and CDR2 SVGIG (reference sequence). V shed 5 bases, J shed 6 bases, and the junction held 4 bases outside the gene matches. Here the CDR3 DNA reads TGTGCCTGGGCTAGCGGGGGCCCCAATGAGCAGTTCTTC. Encoded protein: CAWASGGPNEQFF.

This clone was picked up a small number of times. V is TRBV6-4 and J is TRBJ1-5; D gene uncertain. The V end lost 4 bases, the J end lost 6 bases, and 10 bases lay between the germline ends. The CDR3 sequence is 13 residues long. Germline V lookup: CDR1 MRHNA, CDR2 SNTAGT. The CDR3 spells CASSAQEGQPQHF. The CDR3 DNA follows: TGTGCCAGCAGTGCCCAGGAAGGTCAGCCCCAGCATTTT.

This chain uses TRBV27 with TRBJ2-1; the match to TRBD1 covers 8 bases. V was clipped by 7 bases and J by 7 bases; unmatched bases: 6. The CDR3 contains 13 residues. The germline gives CDR1 MNHEY, CDR2 SMNVEV (reference sequence). Here the CDR3 DNA reads TGTGCCAGCAAAGGCAGGGGGCGGAATGAGCAGTTCTTC. Amino acid sequence: CASKGRGRNEQFF.

This chain links TRBV25-1 with TRBJ2-5; a possible D gene is TRBD2 (5 bases). Germline V gives CDR1 MGHDK, CDR2 SYGVNS. The CDR3 extends over 15 amino acids. Trimming stripped 1 base from V and 4 bases from J, with 13 bases between. This CDR3 is CASSEFEGVGETQYF. The CDR3 nucleotides read TGTGCCAGCAGTGAATTTGAGGGAGTAGGAGAGACCCAGTACTTC.

This clone was seen a few times. The chain uses TRBV15 and TRBJ1-1; weak D call: TRBD1 (5 bases). The CDR3 loop spans 12 amino acids. Germline CDR1 is LNHNV and CDR2 is YYDKDF (reference sequence). V lost 1 base to trimming and J lost 10 bases, with 10 bases between them. CDR3 residues: CATSRVGVGAFF. Here the CDR3 DNA reads TGTGCCACCAGCAGAGTAGGGGTCGGAGCTTTCTTT.

The V and J genes are TRBV25-1 and TRBJ2-5, with a weak D call TRBD1 (6 bases). V was shortened by 4 bases and J by 5 bases, with 11 bases between the two germline ends. Per the germline V gene, CDR1 is MGHDK and CDR2 is SYGVNS. The CDR3 runs to 13 residues. CDR3 coding DNA: TGTGCCAGCAGTGTCAGGGGTTACGAGACCCAGTACTTC. Its protein is CASSVRGYETQYF.

This chain's CDR3 is CASSPGSSGNTIYF. CDR3 DNA sequence: TGTGCCAGCTCACCGGGCAGCTCTGGAAACACCATATATTTT. The rearrangement joins TRBV18 to TRBJ1-3; D call uncertain. The CDR3 length is 14 residues. Per the germline V gene, CDR1 is KGHSH and CDR2 is LQKENI. V was trimmed by 3 bases and J by 0 bases, leaving 6 bases between them.

As to this clone: Within the sample, other DNA sequences also encode this same CDR3. The chain has TRBV29-1 and TRBJ2-5; D is unresolved. Germline CDR1 and CDR2: SQVTM and ANQGSEA. The CDR3 loop spans 12 amino acids. Trimming took off 4 bases at V and 2 bases at J, with 8 bases between the two ends. The CDR3: CSVGGQQETQYF. The DNA of the CDR3 is TGCAGCGTTGGAGGCCAACAAGAGACCCAGTACTTC.

This clone was observed a few times. The chain recombines TRBV5-1 with TRBJ1-1, with unresolved D. The CDR3 length is 15 residues. Trimming removed 1 base at V and 0 bases at J, with 10 bases between. Germline V gene sequence: CDR1 SGHRS, CDR2 YFSETQ. In DNA form, the CDR3 reads TGCGCCAGCAGCTTGAACCCGAGCATGAACACTGAAGCTTTCTTT. Residues: CASSLNPSMNTEAFF.

The chain is built from TRBV13 and TRBJ2-3; the match to TRBD2 covers 8 bases. The V and J ends lost 8 bases and 2 bases, in that order; junction bases with no gene match: 9. CDR3 length equals 15 residues. Germline CDR1 PRHDT, CDR2 FYEKMQ (reference sequence). The CDR3 nucleotides are TGTGCCAGCGCGGGGGGCGGTATCCACACAGATACGCAGTATTTT. Its protein product is CASAGGGIHTDTQYF.

This clone was seen a few times. This chain links TRBV18 with TRBJ1-1; D is unclear. CDR1 and CDR2 from the germline V gene are KGHSH and LQKENI. CDR3 size: 14 residues. Trimming removed 3 bases from V and 1 base from J, with 9 bases in between. The DNA of the CDR3 is TGTGCCAGCTCACCGACACAGAGGAACACTGAAGCTTTCTTT. Translating gives CASSPTQRNTEAFF. The variable domain in full, completed from reference TRBV18 and TRBJ1-1, reads NAGVMQNPRHLVRRRGQEARLRCSPMKGHSHVYWYRQLPEEGLKFMVYLQKENIIDESGMPKERFSAEFPKEGPSILRIQQVVRGDSAAYFCASSPTQRNTEAFFGQGTRLTVV.

J is TRBJ1-2 and V is TRBV5-1; 7 nucleotides agree with TRBD1. J lost 4 bases, V lost 4 bases, and 13 bases had no gene match. The germline V gene has CDR1 SGHRS and CDR2 YFSETQ. The CDR3 loop spans 16 amino acids. The CDR3 nucleotides are TGCGCCAGCAGCCTGGAGGACAGGAGGAATGGCTATGGCTACACCTTC. As protein: CASSLEDRRNGYGYTF.

This chain links TRBV30 with TRBJ2-2; D could derive from TRBD1 or TRBD2 (5 bases each). Germline assignment: CDR1 GTSNPN and CDR2 SVGIG (reference sequence). CDR3 size: 15 residues. Between the trimmed V and J ends, which lost 8 bases and 6 bases, there was a span of 22 bases. CDR3 nucleotide sequence: TGTGCCGGGGGTCCCTCGGATGTTTTCGCCGGGGAGCTGTTTTTT. The encoded protein is CAGGPSDVFAGELFF. The full variable domain, in which reference TRBV30 and TRBJ2-2 provide the parts outside the CDR3, is SQTIHQWPATLVQPVGSPLSLECTVEGTSNPNLYWYRQAAGRGLQLLFYSVGIGQISSEVPQNLSASRPQDRQFILSSKKLLLSDSGFYLCAGGPSDVFAGELFFGEGSRLTVL.

The chain joins TRBV30 to TRBJ1-4; D unclear. Trimming removed 2 bases from V and 7 bases from J, with 11 bases in between. Germline assignment: CDR1 GTSNPN and CDR2 SVGIG (reference sequence). The CDR3 totals 13 residues. The CDR3 sequence is CAWSSPAAEKLFF. CDR3 DNA: TGTGCCTGGAGTTCCCCAGCCGCTGAAAAACTGTTTTTT.

This clone was observed a single time. The CDR3 DNA reads TGTGCCAGCAGCACAACGCAGGGCACCGGGGAGCTGTTTTTT. It yields the protein CASSTTQGTGELFF. The chain is built from TRBV7-8 and TRBJ2-2, with D tentatively TRBD1 (5 bases). The V end lost 5 bases, the J end lost 4 bases, and 11 bases lay between the germline ends. The CDR3 extends over 14 amino acids. The germline CDR1 and CDR2 sequences are SGHVS and FQNEAQ.

This clone has more than one count but fewer than ten. J is TRBJ2-1 and V is TRBV29-1, with TRBD2 matching over 7 bases. Trimming at V came to 6 bases and at J to 10 bases, leaving 12 bases not matched to a gene. Germline V gives CDR1 SQVTM, CDR2 ANQGSEA. CDR3 length: 13 residues. This chain's CDR3 is CSVRDGRAAEQFF. Here the CDR3 DNA reads TGCAGCGTCCGTGATGGGAGGGCCGCCGAGCAGTTCTTC.

The chain carries TRBV30 and TRBJ2-7, with D possibly being TRBD1 (5 bases). The CDR3 covers 15 residues. With 1 base removed from V and 1 base from J, the gap between germline ends came to 14 bases. Germline values: CDR1 GTSNPN, CDR2 SVGIG (reference sequence). CDR3 nucleotides: TGTGCCTGGAGTGGCGTTCAGGGTTCTTCCTACGAGCAGTACTTC. Translated: CAWSGVQGSSYEQYF.

The chain uses TRBV5-1 and TRBJ1-2; tentative D call: TRBD1 (5 bases). Trimming cost V 4 bases and J 9 bases, with 13 bases left between them. This CDR3 is 12 amino acids long. CDR1 and CDR2 from the germline V gene are SGHRS and YFSETQ. CDR3 region: CASSADTLSYTF. The DNA for the CDR3 is TGCGCCAGCAGCGCGGACACTTTAAGCTACACCTTC.

The chain couples TRBV30 to TRBJ2-5; D may be TRBD2 (6 bases). The CDR3 totals 14 residues. Germline V gene data show CDR1 as GTSNPN and CDR2 as SVGIG (reference sequence). Trimming cost V 5 bases and J 5 bases, with 18 bases left between them. In DNA, the CDR3 is TGTGCCTGGGCGCGGGGTAGATCGGCGGAGACCCAGTACTTC. It yields the protein CAWARGRSAETQYF.

This chain uses TRBV29-1 with TRBJ1-2; D uncertain. This CDR3 is built from 11 residues. V was cut by 6 bases and J by 2 bases, with 7 bases left in between. Germline lookup yields CDR1 SQVTM and CDR2 ANQGSEA. CDR3 sequence reads: CSVGENYGYTF. The CDR3 DNA reads TGCAGCGTCGGAGAAAACTATGGCTACACCTTC. The complete variable domain, with remaining parts taken from reference TRBV29-1 and TRBJ1-2, reads SAVISQKPSRDICQRGTSLTIQCQVDSQVTMMFWYRQQPGQSLTLIATANQGSEATYESGFVIDKFPISRPNLTFSTLTVSNMSPEDSSIYLCSVGENYGYTFGSGTRLTVV.

This clone turned up a few times. The chain carries TRBV5-8 and TRBJ1-1, with a tentative D call TRBD1 (5 bases). Germline values: CDR1 SGHTS, CDR2 YDEGEE. The CDR3 contains 15 residues. V was pared by 4 bases and J by 0 bases, with 13 bases between. For the CDR3, the DNA is TGTGCCAGCAGCCTCACGGGACGGATGAACACTGAAGCTTTCTTT. It is translated as CASSLTGRMNTEAFF.